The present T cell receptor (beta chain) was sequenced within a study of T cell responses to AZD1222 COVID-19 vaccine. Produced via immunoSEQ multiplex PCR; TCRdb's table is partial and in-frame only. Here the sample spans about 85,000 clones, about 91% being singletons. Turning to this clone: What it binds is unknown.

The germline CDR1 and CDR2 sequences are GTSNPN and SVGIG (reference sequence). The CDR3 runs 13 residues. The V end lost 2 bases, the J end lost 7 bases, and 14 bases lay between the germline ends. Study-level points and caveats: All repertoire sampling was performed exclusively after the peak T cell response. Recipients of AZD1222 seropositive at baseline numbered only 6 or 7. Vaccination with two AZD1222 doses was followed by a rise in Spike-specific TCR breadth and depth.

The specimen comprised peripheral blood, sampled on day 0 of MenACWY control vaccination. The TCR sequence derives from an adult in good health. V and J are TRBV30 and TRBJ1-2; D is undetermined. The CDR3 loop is CAWSPDRVGGYTF. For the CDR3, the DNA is TGTGCCTGGAGTCCCGACCGAGTGGGTGGCTACACCTTC.